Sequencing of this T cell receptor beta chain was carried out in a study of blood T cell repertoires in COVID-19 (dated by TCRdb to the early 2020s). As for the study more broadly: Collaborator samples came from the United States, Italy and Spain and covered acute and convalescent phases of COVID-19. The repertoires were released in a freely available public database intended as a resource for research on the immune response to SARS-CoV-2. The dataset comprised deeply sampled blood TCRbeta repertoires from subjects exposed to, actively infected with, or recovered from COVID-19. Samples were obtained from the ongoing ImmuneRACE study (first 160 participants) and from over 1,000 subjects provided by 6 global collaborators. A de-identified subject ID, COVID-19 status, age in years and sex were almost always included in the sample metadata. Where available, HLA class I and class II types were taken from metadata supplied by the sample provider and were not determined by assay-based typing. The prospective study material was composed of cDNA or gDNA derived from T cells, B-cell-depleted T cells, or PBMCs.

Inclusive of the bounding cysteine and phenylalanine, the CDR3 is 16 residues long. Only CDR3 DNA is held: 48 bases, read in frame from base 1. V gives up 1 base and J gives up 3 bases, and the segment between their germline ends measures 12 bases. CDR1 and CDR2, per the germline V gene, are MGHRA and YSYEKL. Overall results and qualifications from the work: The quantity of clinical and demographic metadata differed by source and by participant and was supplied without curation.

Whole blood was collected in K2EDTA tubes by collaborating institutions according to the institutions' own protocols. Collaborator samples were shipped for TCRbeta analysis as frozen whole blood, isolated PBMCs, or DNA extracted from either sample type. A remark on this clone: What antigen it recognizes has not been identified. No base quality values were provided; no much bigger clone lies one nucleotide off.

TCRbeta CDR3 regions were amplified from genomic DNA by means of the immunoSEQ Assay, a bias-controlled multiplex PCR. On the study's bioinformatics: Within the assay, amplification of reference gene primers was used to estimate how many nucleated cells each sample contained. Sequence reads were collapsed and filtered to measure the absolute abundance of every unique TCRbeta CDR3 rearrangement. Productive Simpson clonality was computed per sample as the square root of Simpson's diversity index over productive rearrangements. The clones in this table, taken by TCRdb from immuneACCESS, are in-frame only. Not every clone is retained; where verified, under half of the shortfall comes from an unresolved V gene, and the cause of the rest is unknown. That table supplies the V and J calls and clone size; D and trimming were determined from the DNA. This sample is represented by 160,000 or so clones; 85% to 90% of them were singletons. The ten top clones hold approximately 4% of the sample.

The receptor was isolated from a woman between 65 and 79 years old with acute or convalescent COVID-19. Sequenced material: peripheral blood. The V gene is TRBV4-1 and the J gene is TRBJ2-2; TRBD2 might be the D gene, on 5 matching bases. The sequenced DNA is TGCGCCAGCAGCCAAGGGGTTGCGGGTTACACCGGGGAGCTGTTTTTT. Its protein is CASSQGVAGYTGELFF.